The 18 T cell receptor beta chains given below trace back to one sample, sequenced in a study of vaccination and CD4 T cells after COVID-19. Sequencing of DNA taken from cultured CD4+ T cells relied on the Oncomine TCR Beta short-read assay. TCRdb recomputed calls from the PCR reads with MiXCR, one row per CDR3 protein. The sample holds around 12,000 distinct CDR3 sequences, approximately 80% seen once. The antigens of these receptors remain unknown. Indicated treatment: approximately nine-day PBMC culture with coronavirus spike peptide pools or control peptides (ViraFEST assay). Input material: CD4+ T cells from blood, cultured in vitro. These receptors were obtained from a human donor who had recovered from COVID-19.

The V call is TRBV3-1, the J call TRBJ2-3; 9 bases match TRBD2. J gave up 6 bases and V 4 bases, and 8 bases lay outside the gene matches. Germline lookup yields CDR1 LGHDT and CDR2 YNNKEL (reference sequence). CDR3 size: 15 residues. The CDR3 bases are TGTGCCAGCAGCCGCACCCAAACTAGCGGGGATACGCAGTATTTT. It translates to CASSRTQTSGDTQYF.

V usage is TRBV27 and J usage is TRBJ1-5, with unresolved D. Trimming removed 4 bases at V and 3 bases at J, with 16 bases between. Germline V gene lookup returns CDR1 MNHEY and CDR2 SMNVEV (reference sequence). This CDR3 comprises 16 residues. The CDR3 loop reads CASSSRRSGNNQPQHF. As DNA, the CDR3 is TGTGCCAGCAGTTCCCGTCGCTCGGGCAACAATCAGCCCCAGCATTTT.

The chain recombines TRBV24-1 with TRBJ1-2; 9 bases match TRBD1. Germline values: CDR1 KGHDR, CDR2 SFDVKD. The CDR3 sequence is 13 residues long. V gave up 0 bases and J gave up 9 bases; unmatched junction bases: 1. In nucleotides, the CDR3 is TGTGCCACCAGTGATTTGGGACAGGGGAGCTACACCTTC. It is translated as CATSDLGQGSYTF.

This clonotype turned up a few times. The chain joins TRBV7-2 to TRBJ2-2; 11 positions agree with TRBD2. V was pared by 1 base and J by 1 base, with 5 bases of the junction left unmatched. The CDR3 is made up of 18 amino acids. CDR1 SGHTA and CDR2 FQGNSA come from the germline V gene. CDR3 in amino acids: CASSLELAGGLNTGELFF. CDR3 coding DNA: TGTGCCAGCAGCTTAGAGCTAGCGGGGGGACTGAACACCGGGGAGCTGTTTTTT.

This clonotype was observed a handful of times. The genes are TRBV7-2 and TRBJ2-7; the D is unclear. Trimming took 4 bases from V and 2 from J, leaving 9 bases between them. The CDR3 length is 13 residues. CDR1 SGHTA and CDR2 FQGNSA come from the germline V gene. For the CDR3, the DNA is TGTGCCAGCAGCTATATCGCAACCTACGAGCAGTACTTC. This gives the protein CASSYIATYEQYF.

The genes are TRBV20-1 and TRBJ2-2; possibly TRBD1 or TRBD2 for D (5 bases each). The CDR3 length is 15 residues. Germline values: CDR1 DFQATT, CDR2 SNEGSKA (reference sequence). The V end was cut by 0 bases, the J end by 5 bases, with 13 bases between. CDR3 bases: TGCAGTGCTAGAGATTTCCGGGACCAGACCGGGGAGCTGTTTTTT. This translates into CSARDFRDQTGELFF.

This clonotype was counted a single time. This chain uses TRBV6-1 with TRBJ1-2; 8 nucleotides match TRBD1. Germline V lookup: CDR1 MNHNS, CDR2 SASEGT. This CDR3 contains 14 residues. J lost 0 bases, V lost 4 bases, and 1 base had no gene match. The CDR3 loop is CASSVTGANYGYTF. In nucleotides, the CDR3 is TGTGCCAGCAGTGTGACAGGGGCTAACTATGGCTACACCTTC.

V and J are TRBV30 and TRBJ2-7; the D is unclear. The CDR3 totals 13 residues. V lost 3 bases, J lost 0 bases, and 9 bases lay in between. Germline V CDR1 and CDR2: GTSNPN, SVGIG (reference sequence). DNA of the CDR3: TGTGCCTGGAGGGATTCCTTCTCCTACGAGCAGTACTTC. Amino acid sequence: CAWRDSFSYEQYF.

The count of this clonotype is one. The chain combines TRBV20-1 with TRBJ1-1; D may be TRBD1 (5 bases). V shed 4 bases and J shed 0 bases, with 9 bases lying between them. The CDR3 covers 13 residues. CDR1 and CDR2 from the germline V gene are DFQATT and SNEGSKA (reference sequence). Here the CDR3 reads CSATGTLNTEAFF. CDR3 in DNA: TGCAGTGCTACAGGGACTCTGAACACTGAAGCTTTCTTT.

The chain uses TRBV24-1 and TRBJ2-6, with unresolved D. This CDR3 has 13 residues. Between the trimmed V and J ends, which lost 5 bases and 3 bases, there was a span of 4 bases. CDR1 KGHDR and CDR2 SFDVKD come from the germline V gene. The CDR3 nucleotides are TGTGCCACCAGTGTCGGTGGGGCCAACGTCCTGACTTTC. It specifies CATSVGGANVLTF.

This chain uses TRBV6-2 or TRBV6-3 with TRBJ1-5, with D perhaps matching TRBD1 (6 bases). V lost 3 bases and J lost 7, with 16 bases in between. CDR1 is MNHEY and CDR2 is SVGEGT in the germline V gene. The CDR3 is made up of 15 amino acids. The DNA of the CDR3 is TGTGCCAGCAGTTATACGGGGACATCGGGACAGCCCCAGCATTTT. Its protein product is CASSYTGTSGQPQHF.

V is TRBV24-1 and J is TRBJ1-3; D may be TRBD1 (5 bases). The germline CDR1 and CDR2 sequences are KGHDR and SFDVKD. V was shortened by 5 bases and J by 5 bases, with 12 bases between the two germline ends. There are 14 residues in the CDR3. For the CDR3, the DNA is TGTGCCACCAGTGCCGGGGACCGACGAAACACCATATATTTT. It translates to CATSAGDRRNTIYF.

This rearrangement joins TRBV20-1 to TRBJ2-2, with 8 bases lining up with TRBD1. The V gene's germline CDR1 is DFQATT and CDR2 SNEGSKA (reference sequence). The CDR3 contains 13 residues. V shed 2 bases and J 6 bases; nucleotides not matched to a gene: 2. As DNA, the CDR3 is TGCAGTGCTAGAAAGACAGGGGCCGGGGAGCTGTTTTTT. Protein product: CSARKTGAGELFF.

The J gene is TRBJ1-5, the V gene TRBV10-2; TRBD1 is a possible D gene (5 bases). The V and J ends lost 6 bases and 0 bases respectively, with 12 bases between them. CDR1 is WSHSY, CDR2 SAAADI, per germline. CDR3 length: 15 amino acids. CDR3 amino acids: CASREGAVSNQPQHF. In DNA, the CDR3 is TGCGCCAGCAGAGAAGGGGCGGTTAGCAATCAGCCCCAGCATTTT.

The genes are TRBV6-2 or TRBV6-3 and TRBJ2-1; 7 bases fit TRBD1. CDR3 length: 15 amino acids. J was trimmed by 6 bases and V by 2 bases; bases with no gene match: 7. Germline CDR1 reads MNHEY; CDR2 reads SVGEGT. The CDR3 nucleotides read TGTGCCAGCAGTTACAGGGGGCAGAGGGGCAATGAGCAGTTCTTC. It yields the protein CASSYRGQRGNEQFF.

This clonotype came up a few times. The J gene is TRBJ1-2, the V gene TRBV7-2, with D hard to call. Germline V CDR1 and CDR2: SGHTA, FQGNSA. The CDR3 contains 13 residues. Deletions cut 5 bases from V and 9 bases from J, with 16 bases between. CDR3 nucleotides: TGTGCCAGCAGCCTCAACAGCCCACGTCGCTACACCTTC. Amino acids: CASSLNSPRRYTF.

The gene calls are TRBV10-3 and TRBJ2-2; TRBD1 aligns across 10 bases. Germline loops: CDR1 ENHRY, CDR2 SYGVKD. CDR3 length equals 15 residues. V trimming: 8 bases; J trimming: 6 bases; junction bases outside the gene matches: 9. The CDR3 reads CAIRGQGGVAGELFF. CDR3 DNA sequence: TGTGCCATCCGTGGACAGGGGGGGGTCGCCGGGGAGCTGTTTTTT.

This chain uses TRBV5-1 with TRBJ2-5; TRBD1 matches 7 bases. V lost 0 bases, J lost 5 bases, and 19 bases stayed unmatched. This CDR3 is built from 19 residues. The germline V gene has CDR1 SGHRS and CDR2 YFSETQ. The CDR3 sequence: CASSLAPKPGTASGETQYF. The CDR3 nucleotides read TGCGCCAGCAGCTTGGCCCCCAAACCCGGGACAGCCAGTGGGGAGACCCAGTACTTC. Looking up the rest from reference TRBV5-1 and TRBJ2-5 gives the full variable domain: KAGVTQTPRYLIKTRGQQVTLSCSPISGHRSVSWYQQTPGQGLQFLFEYFSETQRNKGNFPGRFSGRQFSNSRSEMNVSTLELGDSALYLCASSLAPKPGTASGETQYFGPGTRLLVL.